The 31 T cell receptor beta chains listed next were all sequenced from one sample in a study of post-analysis software for immune sequencing data (dated by TCRdb to the mid-2010s). Findings and caveats that apply to the study as a whole: Patients showed significantly higher frequencies than controls for several TRBV segments, among them TRBV5-6, TRBV5-1 and TRBV20-1.

The library was generated by PCR. Sequencing relied on an Illumina HiSeq 2500. To reduce PCR and sequencing biases, unique molecular identifiers were incorporated into the TCR beta cDNA libraries. TCRdb reprocessed the public reads (quality trimming at Q25 with fastp, clone calling with MiXCR) and kept in-frame beta chains. Entries that share a CDR3 protein sequence are merged under the most common genes and DNA. The sample table records around 770,000 distinct CDR3 sequences; around 42% of these occur just once. The ten largest account for 4.9% of the sample. These receptors' antigens are unknown. The sample consisted of blood. These receptors were collected from a girl between 10 and 17 years old with multiple sclerosis.

The chain has TRBV20-1 and TRBJ2-1; TRBD2 agrees at 8 bases. The CDR3 has 16 residues. CDR1 and CDR2 (germline): DFQATT, SNEGSKA (reference sequence). After removal of 1 base from V and 7 bases from J, the junction contained 12 bases not matched to a gene. The CDR3 DNA reads TGCAGTGCTAGAGGGGAGCGGGAGAGTTGGGTGAATGAGCAGTTCTTC. It encodes CSARGERESWVNEQFF.

This clonotype has more than one count but fewer than ten. The chain joins TRBV4-1 to TRBJ2-7; D possibly uses TRBD1 or TRBD2 (5 bases each). CDR3 length: 14 amino acids. Per the germline V gene, CDR1 is MGHRA and CDR2 is YSYEKL. V lost 3 bases and J lost 2, with 11 bases in between. The chain's CDR3 is CASSHRDGAYEQYF. As DNA, the CDR3 is TGCGCCAGCAGCCACCGGGACGGAGCCTACGAGCAGTACTTC.

The chain has TRBV4-1 and TRBJ2-1; the D gene could be TRBD1 or TRBD2 (5 bases each). The V gene lost 1 base and the J gene lost 3 bases, with 13 bases spanning the gap. There are 16 residues in the CDR3. The germline CDR1 and CDR2 sequences are MGHRA and YSYEKL. CDR3 sequence (DNA): TGCGCCAGCAGCCAAGCGGGGCAGGGATTCTACAATGAGCAGTTCTTC. Its translation is CASSQAGQGFYNEQFF.

The chain joins TRBV12-3 or TRBV12-4 to TRBJ1-5; 9 bases agree with TRBD1. Trimming removed 5 bases from V and 4 bases from J; junction bases left unmatched: 9. The CDR3 runs to 16 residues. As DNA, the CDR3 is TGTGCCAGCAGTGAACCGGGACAGGGCCTAAATCAGCCCCAGCATTTT. It encodes CASSEPGQGLNQPQHF.

This chain uses TRBV7-8 with TRBJ2-1; tentative D call: TRBD2 (5 bases). Germline CDR1 SGHVS, CDR2 FQNEAQ. The CDR3 covers 15 residues. V gave up 6 bases and J gave up 2 bases, with 14 bases separating them. CDR3 DNA sequence: TGTGCCAGCAGTTTGGGAGCCCCCGCCTACAATGAGCAGTTCTTC. Residues: CASSLGAPAYNEQFF. Full variable domain (missing parts from reference TRBV7-8 and TRBJ2-1): GAGVSQSPRYKVAKRGQDVALRCDPISGHVSLFWYQQALGQGPEFLTYFQNEAQLDKSGLPSDRFFAERPEGSVSTLKIQRTQQEDSAVYLCASSLGAPAYNEQFFGPGTRLTVL.

The genes are TRBV5-4 and TRBJ2-7, with 7 bases matching TRBD2. The DNA end is a closer match to TRBJ2-4, so the J assignment may be wrong. This CDR3 has 16 amino acids. Per the germline V gene, CDR1 is SGHNT and CDR2 is YYREEE (reference sequence). DNA of the CDR3: TGTGCCAGCAGCTTGGATGGGGGGGGGACCGAAAACATTCAGTACTTC. Translation: CASSLDGGGTENIQYF.

The sample holds a few counts of this clonotype. The chain joins TRBV12-3 or TRBV12-4 to TRBJ2-5, with D possibly TRBD1 on 6 matching bases. Trimming removed 7 bases at V and 5 bases at J, with 14 bases between. CDR3 size: 13 residues. The CDR3 spells CASTKGQSETQYF. Here the CDR3 DNA reads TGTGCCAGCACCAAAGGACAGTCGGAGACCCAGTACTTC.

In this sample, this clonotype turned up a few times. V usage is TRBV29-1 and J usage is TRBJ2-1, with D perhaps being TRBD1 or TRBD2 (6 bases each). There are 16 residues in the CDR3. Germline CDR1 is SQVTM and CDR2 is ANQGSEA. V was cut by 7 bases and J by 9 bases, with 28 bases left in between. CDR3 sequence (DNA): TGCAGCGCCGGGTGGGGGGCGGCAGGGAATAAGCGTGAGCAGTTCTTC. This sequence encodes CSAGWGAAGNKREQFF.

This clonotype was picked up many times. The genes are TRBV7-2 and TRBJ1-2, with 8 nucleotides matching TRBD1. After removal of 1 base from V and 8 bases from J, the junction contained 6 bases not matched to a gene. This CDR3 has 14 amino acids. Per the germline V gene, CDR1 is SGHTA and CDR2 is FQGNSA. The CDR3 nucleotides read TGTGCCAGCAGCTTAGTTTGGCAGGGGGCAGGCTACACCTTC. It yields the protein CASSLVWQGAGYTF.

The gene calls are TRBV5-6 and TRBJ2-7; no reliable D call. The last part of the DNA fits TRBJ2-5 better; the J call may be wrong. The CDR3 totals 13 residues. Germline V gives CDR1 SGHDT, CDR2 YYEEEE. CDR3 DNA sequence: TGTGCCAGCTCCCCTGGGGTCGGGGAGACCCAGTACTTC. Its translation is CASSPGVGETQYF.

This sequence joins TRBV25-1 and TRBJ2-3, with 8 bases matching TRBD2. J gave up 0 bases and V 3 bases, and 2 bases lay outside the gene matches. Germline values: CDR1 MGHDK, CDR2 SYGVNS. The length of the CDR3 is 15 residues. The CDR3 DNA reads as TGTGCCAGCAGTGATGGGACTAGGAGCACAGATACGCAGTATTTT. It is translated as CASSDGTRSTDTQYF.

This clonotype was detected a few times. The chain couples TRBV24-1 to TRBJ2-1; 10 bases align to TRBD2. The J segment lost 8 bases and the V segment lost 7 bases, leaving 7 bases of the junction unmatched. Germline CDR1 reads KGHDR; CDR2 reads SFDVKD. The CDR3 length is 14 residues. Written as DNA, the CDR3 is TGTGCCACCAGCCCAGCGGGAGGGGGCGATGAGCAGTTCTTC. This sequence encodes CATSPAGGGDEQFF.

This clonotype was recorded only once. CDR3 coding DNA: TGTGCCAGCAGCTTGGATCGGGGGGCGCTTCTAGAGACCCAGTACTTC. This translates into CASSLDRGALLETQYF. The rearrangement uses TRBV5-5 and TRBJ2-7, with TRBD2 as a possible D gene (7 bases). Gene TRBJ2-5 matches the end of the DNA better, so the J call may be wrong. The CDR3 has 16 amino acids. Germline CDR1 and CDR2: SGHKS and YYEKEE (reference sequence).

J is TRBJ1-2 and V is TRBV21-1. TRBV21-1 is termed a pseudogene. The CDR3 length is 17 residues. DNA for the CDR3: TGTGCCAGCAGCTCCCAACGGGACTTACTTACTAACTATGGCTACACCTTC. Amino acids: CASSSQRDLLTNYGYTF.

This clonotype was seen only a few times. CDR3 amino acids: CSVEGGGHEQFF. The CDR3 nucleotides are TGCAGCGTTGAAGGAGGGGGACATGAGCAGTTCTTC. The chain carries TRBV29-1 and TRBJ2-1; tentatively, D is TRBD1 (6 bases). Germline V gene sequence: CDR1 SQVTM, CDR2 ANQGSEA. The CDR3 totals 12 residues. V lost 1 base and J 8 bases, leaving 9 bases between the germline ends.

Concerning this clonotype: The junction shows a germline mismatch at one end, possibly a read error. V and J are TRBV6-6 and TRBJ2-1, with D unresolved. The CDR3 sequence is 13 residues long. CDR1 MNHNY and CDR2 SVGAGI come from the germline V gene (reference sequence). The CDR3: CAGSYDPRIGQFF. CDR3 DNA sequence: TGTGCCGGCAGTTACGACCCCCGGATTGGGCAGTTCTTC.

Concerning this clonotype: With a much larger clone just one base away, this may be a read error. This chain links TRBV9 with TRBJ2-3; D is unresolved. V was cut by 0 bases and J by 7 bases, with 3 bases left in between. CDR3 length: 11 amino acids. Per the germline V gene, CDR1 is SGDLS and CDR2 is YYNGEE. The CDR3 DNA sequence: TGTGCCAGCAGCGTAGGGTATACGCAGTATTTT. Translated, it gives CASSVGYTQYF. Combining the CDR3 with reference TRBV9 and TRBJ2-3 gives the whole variable domain DSGVTQTPKHLITATGQRVTLRCSPRSGDLSVYWYQQSLDQGLQFLIQYYNGEERAKGNILERFSAQQFPDLHSELNLSSLELGDSALYFCASSVGYTQYFGPGTRLTVL.

This chain connects TRBV29-1 to TRBJ2-3; D call uncertain. Germline CDR1 reads SQVTM; CDR2 reads ANQGSEA. Trimming removed 5 bases at V and 1 base at J, with 13 bases between. The CDR3 spans 14 residues. The CDR3 spells CSVRSSSGTDTQYF. CDR3 DNA: TGCAGCGTTCGATCATCGAGCGGCACAGATACGCAGTATTTT.

The gene calls are TRBV5-5 and TRBJ2-7; D is possibly TRBD2 (6 bases). The V gene's germline CDR1 is SGHKS and CDR2 YYEKEE (reference sequence). Trimming cost V 0 bases and J 7 bases, with 14 bases left between them. This CDR3 contains 14 residues. This CDR3 reads CASSLGGGNSEQYF. CDR3 coding DNA: TGTGCCAGCAGCTTGGGTGGGGGGAACTCTGAGCAGTACTTC.

This clonotype was seen a handful of times. The V gene is TRBV12-3 or TRBV12-4, the J gene TRBJ2-6; D gene uncertain. The CDR3 loop spans 16 amino acids. The V end was cut by 7 bases, the J end by 0 bases, with 13 bases between. This CDR3 reads CASTTLASSGANVLTF. In nucleotides, the CDR3 is TGTGCCAGCACGACCCTGGCGAGCTCTGGGGCCAACGTCCTGACTTTC.

The genes are TRBV5-1 and TRBJ2-3; 10 bases map to TRBD2. After removal of 4 bases from V and 2 bases from J, the junction contained 4 bases not matched to a gene. Per germline, CDR1 SGHRS and CDR2 YFSETQ. CDR3 length: 15 amino acids. CDR3 DNA sequence: TGCGCCAGCAGCATAGCGGGAGGTAACACAGATACGCAGTATTTT. It translates to CASSIAGGNTDTQYF.

This clonotype was picked up one time. This rearrangement joins TRBV20-1 to TRBJ2-3; 10 positions match TRBD2. The germline gives CDR1 DFQATT, CDR2 SNEGSKA (reference sequence). This CDR3 has 17 amino acids. Trimming removed 1 base from V and 6 bases from J; junction bases left unmatched: 13. This chain's CDR3 is CSARVLGLAGVRDTQYF. The CDR3, as DNA: TGCAGTGCTAGAGTATTAGGCCTAGCGGGAGTAAGGGATACGCAGTATTTT.

The chain combines TRBV10-3 with TRBJ2-7; 8 bases fit TRBD1. The CDR3 spans 14 residues. CDR1 and CDR2 from the germline V gene are ENHRY and SYGVKD. V lost 11 bases to trimming and J lost 0 bases; unmatched junction nucleotides: 9. The CDR3 DNA reads as TGTGCCGTCGGACAGGGTAGGAACTCCTACGAGCAGTACTTC. This encodes CAVGQGRNSYEQYF.

The chain has TRBV27 and TRBJ2-1, with D tentatively TRBD1 or TRBD2 (6 bases each). Trimming shortened V by 5 bases and J by 0 bases, and 14 bases separated the two germline ends. Germline V CDR1 and CDR2: MNHEY, SMNVEV (reference sequence). This CDR3 has 16 residues. This CDR3 is CASSTGTPSSYNEQFF. The CDR3 DNA sequence: TGTGCCAGCAGTACAGGGACTCCGAGCTCCTACAATGAGCAGTTCTTC.

The chain couples TRBV7-9 to TRBJ2-7, with 9 bases lining up with TRBD2. The CDR3 has 17 amino acids. Germline assignment: CDR1 SEHNR and CDR2 FQNEAQ (reference sequence). With 1 base clipped from V and 2 bases from J, the junction kept 9 bases outside the gene matches. CDR3 nucleotides: TGTGCCAGCAGCTTAGGGGCTTTAGCGGGAGACCCCTACGAGCAGTACTTC. Its translation: CASSLGALAGDPYEQYF.

The CDR3 bases are TGTGCCATCAGTGGACCGGACGGAGCTAACTATGGCTACACCTTC. Its protein is CAISGPDGANYGYTF. The chain links TRBV10-3 to TRBJ1-2; D remains unclear. This CDR3 region has 15 residues. V lost 4 bases and J lost 0, with 12 bases in between. The germline V gene has CDR1 ENHRY and CDR2 SYGVKD.

V usage is TRBV7-2 and J usage is TRBJ2-1, with 11 nucleotides matching TRBD2. The germline CDR1 and CDR2 sequences are SGHTA and FQGNSA. V was clipped by 6 bases and J by 6 bases; unmatched bases: 4. This CDR3 has 14 residues. Here the CDR3 reads CASRKTSGTNEQFF. In DNA form, the CDR3 reads TGTGCCAGCAGGAAGACTAGCGGGACCAATGAGCAGTTCTTC.

The chain carries TRBV7-2 and TRBJ2-1; no firm D call. V lost 8 bases and J 5 bases, leaving 16 bases between the germline ends. CDR3 length equals 14 residues. Germline CDR1 reads SGHTA; CDR2 reads FQGNSA. CDR3 coding DNA: TGTGCCAGCTCGCCGAGTCCGAGCAACAATGAGCAGTTCTTC. It translates to CASSPSPSNNEQFF.

The CDR3 coding sequence is TGTGCTAGTGGCCCAACATATCTGCTCGAGCAGTACTTC. Residues: CASGPTYLLEQYF. The chain has TRBV12-5 and TRBJ2-7; no clear D. The germline V and J ends were trimmed by 6 bases and 6 bases, with 15 bases remaining between them. CDR3 size: 13 residues. Germline CDR1 LGHNT, CDR2 FRNRAP.

The chain carries TRBV4-2 and TRBJ2-1, with D unclear. Trimming removed 8 bases from V and 5 bases from J, with 13 bases in between. This CDR3 is built from 13 residues. Looked up from germline, CDR1 is LGHNA and CDR2 is YNFKEQ. The CDR3 nucleotides read TGTGCCAGCTCCGAGGACGGAAACAATGAGCAGTTCTTC. Residues: CASSEDGNNEQFF.

The V gene is TRBV29-1, the J gene TRBJ2-1; 7 bases line up with TRBD1. The CDR3 contains 17 residues. The V gene end was trimmed by 1 base and the J gene end by 0 bases; junction bases not matched to a gene: 9. The germline V gene has CDR1 SQVTM and CDR2 ANQGSEA. The CDR3 spells CSVEGGEGASSYNEQFF. In DNA form, the CDR3 reads TGCAGCGTTGAAGGCGGTGAGGGGGCGAGCTCCTACAATGAGCAGTTCTTC.